This TCR beta chain was obtained from a study of monozygotic twins with inflammatory bowel disease. The CDR3 consists of 16 residues. Germline CDR1 and CDR2: SGHTA and FQGNSA. TCRdb re-called the 5' RACE reads; one entry per CDR3 protein, DNA not given. The listing records around 370,000 distinct CDR3 sequences. The chain combines TRBV7-2 with TRBJ2-7; no DNA is available, so the TRBD2 call from TCRdb remains unchecked. This TCR derives from a human donor with ulcerative colitis or Crohn's disease, or a healthy co-twin of an affected twin (not recorded which). The sequenced sample consisted of blood. The chain's CDR3 is CASSPRTSGGAYEQYF. Full variable domain (rest looked up from reference TRBV7-2 and TRBJ2-7): GAGVSQSPSNKVTEKGKDVELRCDPISGHTALYWYRQSLGQGLEFLIYFQGNSAPDKSGLPSDRFSAERTGGSVSTLTIQRTQQEDSAVYLCASSPRTSGGAYEQYFGPGTRLTVT.